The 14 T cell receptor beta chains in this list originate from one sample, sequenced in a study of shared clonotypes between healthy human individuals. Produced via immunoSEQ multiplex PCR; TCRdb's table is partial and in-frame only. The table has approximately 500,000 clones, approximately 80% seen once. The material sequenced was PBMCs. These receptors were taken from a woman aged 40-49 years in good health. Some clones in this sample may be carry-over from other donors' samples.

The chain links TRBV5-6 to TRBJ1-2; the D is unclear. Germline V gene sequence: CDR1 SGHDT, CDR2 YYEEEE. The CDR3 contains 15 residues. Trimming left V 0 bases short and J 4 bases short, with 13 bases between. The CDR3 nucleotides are TGTGCCAGCAGCTTGGCGCTCCTGGGCGGCTATGGCTACACCTTC. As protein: CASSLALLGGYGYTF.

CDR3 DNA sequence: TGTGCCAGCAGTGACAAAGGGGACCCCTACAATGAGCAGTTCTTC. It specifies CASSDKGDPYNEQFF. The chain employs TRBV6-4 and TRBJ2-1; D tentatively reads TRBD1 or TRBD2 (5 bases each). V lost 2 bases and J 2 bases, leaving 10 bases between the germline ends. The CDR3 has 15 amino acids. Per the germline V gene, CDR1 is MRHNA and CDR2 is SNTAGT.

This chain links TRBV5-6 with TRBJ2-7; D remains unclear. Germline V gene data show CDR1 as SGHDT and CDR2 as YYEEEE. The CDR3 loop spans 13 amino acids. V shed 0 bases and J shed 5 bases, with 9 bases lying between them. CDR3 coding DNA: TGTGCCAGCAGCTTGGGGAGAGGTAACGAGCAGTACTTC. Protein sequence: CASSLGRGNEQYF. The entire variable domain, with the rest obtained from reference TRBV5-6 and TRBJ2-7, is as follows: DAGVTQSPTHLIKTRGQQVTLRCSPKSGHDTVSWYQQALGQGPQFIFQYYEEEERQRGNFPDRFSGHQFPNYSSELNVNALLLGDSALYLCASSLGRGNEQYFGPGTRLTVT.

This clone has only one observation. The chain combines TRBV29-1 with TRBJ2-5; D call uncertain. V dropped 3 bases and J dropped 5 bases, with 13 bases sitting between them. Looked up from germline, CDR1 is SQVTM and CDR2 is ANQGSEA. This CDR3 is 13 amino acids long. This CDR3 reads CSVDGPDVETQYF. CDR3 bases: TGCAGCGTTGACGGCCCCGATGTGGAGACCCAGTACTTC.

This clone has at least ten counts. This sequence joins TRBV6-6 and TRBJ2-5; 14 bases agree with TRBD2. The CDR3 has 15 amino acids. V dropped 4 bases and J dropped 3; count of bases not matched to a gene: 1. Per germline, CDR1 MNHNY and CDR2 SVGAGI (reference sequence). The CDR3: CASSSGLAGEETQYF. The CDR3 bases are TGTGCCAGCAGTTCGGGACTAGCGGGAGAAGAGACCCAGTACTTC.

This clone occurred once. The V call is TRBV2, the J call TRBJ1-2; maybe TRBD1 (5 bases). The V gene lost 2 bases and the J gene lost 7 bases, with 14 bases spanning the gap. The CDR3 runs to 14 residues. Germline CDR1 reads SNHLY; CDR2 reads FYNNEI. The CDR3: CASSETGWGGGYTF. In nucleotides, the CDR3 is TGTGCCAGCAGTGAAACTGGCTGGGGGGGTGGCTACACCTTC.

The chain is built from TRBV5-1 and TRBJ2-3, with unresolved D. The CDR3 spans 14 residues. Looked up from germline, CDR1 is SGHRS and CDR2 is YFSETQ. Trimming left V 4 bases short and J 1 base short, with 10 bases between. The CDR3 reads CASSHRLGTDTQYF. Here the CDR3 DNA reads TGCGCCAGCAGCCACCGTCTCGGCACAGATACGCAGTATTTT.

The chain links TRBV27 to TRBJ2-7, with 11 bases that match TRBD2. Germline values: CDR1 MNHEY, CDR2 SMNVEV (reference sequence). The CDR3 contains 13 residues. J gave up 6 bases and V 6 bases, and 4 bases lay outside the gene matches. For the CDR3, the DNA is TGTGCCAGCAGCCTAGCGGGAGGCGCCGAGCAGTACTTC. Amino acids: CASSLAGGAEQYF.

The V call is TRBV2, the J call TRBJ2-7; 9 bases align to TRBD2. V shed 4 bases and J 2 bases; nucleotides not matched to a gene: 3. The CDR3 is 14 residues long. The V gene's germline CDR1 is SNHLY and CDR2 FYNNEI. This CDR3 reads CASSGLAGTYEQYF. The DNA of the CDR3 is TGTGCCAGCAGTGGGCTAGCGGGGACCTACGAGCAGTACTTC.

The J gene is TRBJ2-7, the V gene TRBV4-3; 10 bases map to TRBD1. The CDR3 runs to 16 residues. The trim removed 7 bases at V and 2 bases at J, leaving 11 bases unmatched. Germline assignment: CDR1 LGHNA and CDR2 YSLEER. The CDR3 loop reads CASTNDRGQNTYEQYF. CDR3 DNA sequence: TGCGCCAGCACCAATGACAGGGGGCAAAATACCTACGAGCAGTACTTC.

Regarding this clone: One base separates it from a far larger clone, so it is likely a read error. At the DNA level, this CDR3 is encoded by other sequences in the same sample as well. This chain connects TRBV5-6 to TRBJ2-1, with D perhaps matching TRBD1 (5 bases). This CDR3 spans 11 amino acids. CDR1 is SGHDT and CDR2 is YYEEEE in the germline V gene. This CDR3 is CASSLGPGKFF. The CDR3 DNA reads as TGTGCCAGTAGCTTGGGCCCAGGGAAGTTCTTC.

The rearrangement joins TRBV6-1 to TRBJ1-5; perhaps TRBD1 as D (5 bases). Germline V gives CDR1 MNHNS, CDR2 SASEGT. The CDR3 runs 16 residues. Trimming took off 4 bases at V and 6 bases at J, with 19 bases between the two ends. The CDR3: CASSAEGTGGSQPQHF. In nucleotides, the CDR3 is TGTGCCAGCAGTGCGGAAGGGACGGGGGGGAGTCAGCCCCAGCATTTT.

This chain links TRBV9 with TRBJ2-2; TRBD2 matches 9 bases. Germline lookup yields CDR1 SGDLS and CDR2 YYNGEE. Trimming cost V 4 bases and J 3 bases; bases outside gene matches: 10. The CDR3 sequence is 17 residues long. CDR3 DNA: TGTGCCAGCAGCCCAAACCTAGCGGGAATCGACACCGGGGAGCTGTTTTTT. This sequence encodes CASSPNLAGIDTGELFF.

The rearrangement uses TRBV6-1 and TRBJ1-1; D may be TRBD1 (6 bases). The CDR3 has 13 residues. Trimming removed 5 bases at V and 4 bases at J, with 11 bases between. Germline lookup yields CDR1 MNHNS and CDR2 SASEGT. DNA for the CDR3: TGTGCCAGCAGTCTAGAGGGGGGCACTGAAGCTTTCTTT. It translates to CASSLEGGTEAFF.